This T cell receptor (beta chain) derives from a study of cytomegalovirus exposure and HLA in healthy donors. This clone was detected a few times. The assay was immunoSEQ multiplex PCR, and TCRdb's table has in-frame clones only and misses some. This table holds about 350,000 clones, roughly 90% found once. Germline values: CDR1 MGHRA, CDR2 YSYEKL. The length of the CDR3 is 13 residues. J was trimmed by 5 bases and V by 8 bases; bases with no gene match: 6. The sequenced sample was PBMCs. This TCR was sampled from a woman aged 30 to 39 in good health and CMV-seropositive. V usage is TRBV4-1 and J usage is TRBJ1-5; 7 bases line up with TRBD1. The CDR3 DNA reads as TGCGCCAGCTCGACAGGGAGGGATCAGCCCCAGCATTTT. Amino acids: CASSTGRDQPQHF.